This TCR beta chain appears in the sequencing data of a study of T cells in Graves' hyperthyroidism and ophthalmopathy. Overall study results and limits: Blood shared most expanded thyroid clonotypes above 0.001.

To note about this clonotype: As yet, its antigen is unknown.

A lack of ophthalmopathy progression within 18 months defined stable Graves' hyperthyroidism. Disease duration under 2 months; hyperthyroidism patients were aged 18 to 65. Fresh peripheral blood, 7.5 to 10 ml, yielded the PBMCs. RNA transcripts gave rise to amplified TCR beta CDR3 regions. The HTBI primer set was used in a first-round RT-PCR of the TCR CDR3. A single record per CDR3 protein comes from TCRdb applying MiXCR to the multiplex PCR reads. Of more than 350,000 distinct CDR3 sequences in the sample, about 16% are singletons; the top ten hold approximately 32%. The germline V gene encodes CDR1 SQVTM and CDR2 ANQGSEA. V trimming: 7 bases; J trimming: 4 bases; junction bases outside the gene matches: 19. This CDR3 comprises 18 residues.

The TCR sequence derives from a woman younger than 45 with Graves' hyperthyroidism. Sample: blood. This chain uses TRBV29-1 with TRBJ2-3; 11 nucleotides match TRBD1. CDR3 sequence: CSAQGGQGAHWIADTQYF. The DNA of the CDR3 is TGCAGCGCCCAAGGTGGACAGGGGGCTCATTGGATCGCAGATACGCAGTATTTT.